This TCR beta chain was profiled in a study of blood T cell repertoires in COVID-19. There are 14 residues in the CDR3. Germline CDR1 KGHSH, CDR2 LQKENI. V was clipped by 2 bases and J by 8 bases; unmatched bases: 7. In its sample, this clone was seen once. In the original processing: Amplified reference gene primers provided the basis for estimating nucleated cell counts. The data were produced by immunoSEQ multiplex PCR, yet TCRdb's version contains in-frame clones alone and is incomplete. V, J and clone size derive from that table, while D and trimming were established from the DNA sequence. The sample holds approximately 35,000 clones, 60% to 80% seen once.

This TCR came from an elderly man with acute or convalescent COVID-19. V and J are TRBV18 and TRBJ1-2; the match to TRBD1 covers 8 bases. The specimen sequenced was peripheral blood. The CDR3 DNA sequence: TGTGCCAGCTCACCAAGCCCCGGGACAGGCGGCTACACCTTC. Translation gives CASSPSPGTGGYTF. Together with reference TRBV18 and TRBJ1-2, the CDR3 gives the full variable domain: NAGVMQNPRHLVRRRGQEARLRCSPMKGHSHVYWYRQLPEEGLKFMVYLQKENIIDESGMPKERFSAEFPKEGPSILRIQQVVRGDSAAYFCASSPSPGTGGYTFGSGTRLTVV.